The source of this T cell receptor beta chain is a study of beta chain features in type 1 diabetes. Study-level results: Significant though moderate, a shortening of TCRB CDR3s appeared in all four CD4+ subsets of Type 1 diabetes patients. Patients showed naive, central memory and Treg TCRB repertoires that appeared more similar than those of healthy donors.

Germline values: CDR1 LGHNA, CDR2 YSLEER. CDR3 length: 15 amino acids. V lost 5 bases to trimming and J lost 7 bases, with 20 bases between them. Investigators reverse transcribed all isolated RNA, so they sequenced expressed TCRB transcripts. Average reads for naive, central memory and regulatory T cell samples were around 4 million. Repertoires were generated with immunoSEQ multiplex PCR, while TCRdb's copy carries only in-frame clones and drops some. The top ten clones hold around 0.12% of a sample with 600,000 or so clones, roughly an eighth of them seen once. Only a few counts were recorded for this clone. Its antigen is currently unknown.

The chain recombines TRBV4-3 with TRBJ1-2, with a weak D call TRBD1 (5 bases). This TCR came from a man aged 25-45 years with type 1 diabetes. What was sequenced was naive CD4+ T cells from blood. CDR3 DNA sequence: TGCGCCAGCAGCGATAAGCTAGGGGAACACGGTGGCTACACCTTC. Amino acids: CASSDKLGEHGGYTF.